The T cell receptor beta chain described here comes from a study of response to subunit inactivated influenza vaccine. The CDR3 length is 15 residues. V gave up 2 bases and J gave up 6 bases, with 13 bases separating them. Germline V gene lookup returns CDR1 MDHEN and CDR2 SYDVKM. TCRdb fed the RT-PCR reads into MiXCR, producing one record per CDR3 protein. The data hold around 480,000 distinct CDR3 sequences, with 9.5% to 12% observed a single time. Study-wide results and limits: Researchers suggested that each seasonal influenza vaccination recruits few new T cells.

This clonotype occurred many times. Its antigen is unknown. The J gene is TRBJ2-2, the V gene TRBV28; TRBD2 is a possible D gene (7 bases). The TCR originated in a man aged 50 or older who received an inactivated influenza vaccine. This specimen was PBMCs from blood, taken roughly 45 days after vaccination. CDR3 bases: TGTGCCAGCAGTTTAACGGGGGGCGCGGCCGGGGAGCTGTTTTTT. It yields the protein CASSLTGGAAGELFF.